Below, 19 T cell receptor beta chains from the same sample are listed, as sequenced in a study of blood T cell repertoires in COVID-19. TCRdb keeps only in-frame clones here, not all; method: immunoSEQ multiplex PCR. The sample shows around 20,000 clones, 82% of them seen only once. Sequencing was performed on peripheral blood. These receptors were collected from a human donor in a cohort sampled during active COVID-19.

In DNA, the CDR3 is TGTGCCAGCAGCAAACTGTTTATCAGGACAGGGGATAATGTTAAGGAAAAACTGTTTTTT. It codes for CASSKLFIRTGDNVKEKLFF. V gene TRBV21-1 combines with J gene TRBJ1-4; no check of the table's D call, TRBD1, against the DNA was made. TRBV21-1 has pseudogene status. The CDR3 is 20 amino acids.

The rearrangement joins TRBV5-1 to TRBJ1-4, with 7 bases identical to TRBD1. Germline V gene lookup returns CDR1 SGHRS and CDR2 YFSETQ. The CDR3 runs to 15 residues. V lost 0 bases and J lost 5; bases outside the gene matches: 4. CDR3 in amino acids: CASSLAGTENEKLFF. The DNA of the CDR3 is TGCGCCAGCAGCTTGGCCGGGACAGAGAATGAAAAACTGTTTTTT.

The rearrangement links TRBV5-1 to TRBJ2-1; D is possibly TRBD2 (6 bases). V was trimmed by 0 bases and J by 7 bases, leaving 20 bases between them. CDR1 is SGHRS, CDR2 YFSETQ, per germline. The CDR3 loop spans 17 amino acids. CDR3 residues: CASSLGASRGFMNEQFF. CDR3 nucleotides: TGCGCCAGCAGCTTGGGGGCTAGCCGGGGGTTCATGAATGAGCAGTTCTTC.

The rearrangement joins TRBV3-1 (or the pseudogene TRBV3-2) to TRBJ2-2, with a weak D call TRBD1 (5 bases). Per germline, CDR1 LGHDT and CDR2 YNNKEL (reference sequence). This CDR3 is built from 13 residues. V lost 4 bases and J 7 bases, leaving 10 bases between the germline ends. The CDR3 sequence is CASSLLRGGELFF. CDR3 DNA: TGTGCCAGCAGCCTACTTAGGGGCGGGGAGCTGTTTTTT.

This chain links TRBV11-1 with TRBJ1-2, with a possible D match to TRBD1 (5 bases). This CDR3 contains 14 residues. V lost 1 base and J lost 4, with 10 bases in between. Germline V gives CDR1 SGHAT, CDR2 FQDESV (reference sequence). The CDR3 DNA reads TGTGCCAGCAGCTTAGGGGGCGCCGGCTATGGCTACACCTTC. Translating gives CASSLGGAGYGYTF.

This clone appeared a few times. The chain links TRBV27 to TRBJ2-5; possibly TRBD2 for D (5 bases). The CDR3 is made up of 16 amino acids. The germline CDR1 and CDR2 sequences are MNHEY and SMNVEV (reference sequence). Trimming took off 5 bases at V and 1 base at J, with 17 bases between the two ends. CDR3 residues: CASSGPSTPSQETQYF. The CDR3 DNA reads TGTGCCAGCAGTGGCCCTAGCACACCAAGCCAAGAGACCCAGTACTTC.

The chain combines TRBV7-2 with TRBJ1-3, with D perhaps TRBD1 (6 bases). From germline, CDR1 is SGHTA and CDR2 FQGNSA. Trimming took 4 bases from V and 0 from J, leaving 10 bases between them. The length of the CDR3 is 15 residues. This chain's CDR3 is CASSSTGFSGNTIYF. CDR3 coding DNA: TGTGCCAGCAGCTCTACAGGGTTCTCTGGAAACACCATATATTTT.

With regard to this clone: A much bigger clone sits one base away, suggesting this may be a read error. The J gene is TRBJ2-1, the V gene TRBV6-1; D remains unclear. CDR1 is MNHNS and CDR2 is SASEGT in the germline V gene. The CDR3 totals 13 residues. Trimming pared 3 bases from V and 0 bases from J, leaving 3 bases between. The CDR3 loop is CASSDSSYNEQFF. For the CDR3, the DNA is TGTGCCAGCAGTGACAGCTCCTACAATGAGCAGTTCTTC.

V and J are TRBV20-1 and TRBJ2-5; D is uncertain. Deletions cut 5 bases from V and 2 bases from J, with 6 bases between. Germline V gene data show CDR1 as DFQATT and CDR2 as SNEGSKA (reference sequence). The CDR3 is made up of 11 amino acids. This CDR3 is CSARQQETQYF. CDR3 sequence (DNA): TGCAGTGCTCGACAACAAGAGACCCAGTACTTC.

The chain combines TRBV19 with TRBJ2-7; D perhaps matches TRBD2 (7 bases). CDR1 is LNHDA and CDR2 is SQIVND in the germline V gene (reference sequence). This CDR3 comprises 15 residues. The V end lost 3 bases, the J end lost 3 bases, and 15 bases lay between the germline ends. CDR3 sequence (DNA): TGTGCCAGTAGTATCGCGGGGGCTTCTAGCTACGAGCAGTACTTC. Translation gives CASSIAGASSYEQYF. Drawing the rest from reference TRBV19 and TRBJ2-7, the complete variable domain is DGGITQSPKYLFRKEGQNVTLSCEQNLNHDAMYWYRQDPGQGLRLIYYSQIVNDFQKGDIAEGYSVSREKKESFPLTVTSAQKNPTAFYLCASSIAGASSYEQYFGPGTRLTVT.

The chain uses TRBV27 and TRBJ1-5; tentative D call: TRBD1 (5 bases). Germline-derived CDR1 and CDR2 are MNHEY and SMNVEV (reference sequence). The CDR3 is made up of 12 amino acids. The V gene lost 6 bases and the J gene lost 6 bases, with 9 bases spanning the gap. The CDR3 nucleotides are TGTGCCAGCAGAACCCAGGGTCAGCCCCAGCATTTT. Amino acids: CASRTQGQPQHF.

The chain joins TRBV6-2 or TRBV6-3 to TRBJ2-4; maybe TRBD1 (5 bases). Germline V gene sequence: CDR1 MNHEY, CDR2 SVGEGT. Trimming shortened V by 5 bases and J by 9 bases, and 11 bases separated the two germline ends. CDR3 size: 12 residues. Here the CDR3 reads CASSPDRIIQYF. CDR3 in DNA: TGTGCCAGCAGTCCAGACAGAATCATTCAGTACTTC.

This clone appeared a few times. This chain joins TRBV7-9 and TRBJ2-7; D gene uncertain. The CDR3 is 11 amino acids. CDR1 and CDR2 from the germline V gene are SEHNR and FQNEAQ (reference sequence). Trimming pared 5 bases from V and 6 bases from J, leaving 8 bases between. The CDR3 DNA reads as TGTGCCAGCAGCACGCGTTCCGAGCAGTACTTC. Protein: CASSTRSEQYF.

The rearrangement uses TRBV4-3 and TRBJ1-1; TRBD1 is a possible D gene (5 bases). Germline lookup yields CDR1 LGHNA and CDR2 YSLEER. The CDR3 consists of 16 residues. V was cut by 1 base and J by 5 bases, with 17 bases left in between. The CDR3 loop reads CASSQATTGGGTEAFF. CDR3 nucleotide sequence: TGCGCCAGCAGCCAAGCCACTACAGGCGGTGGGACTGAAGCTTTCTTT.

The chain employs TRBV18 and TRBJ2-7; 7 nucleotides match TRBD2. Germline CDR1 is KGHSH and CDR2 is LQKENI. With V trimmed by 2 bases and J by 2 bases, 9 bases remained unmatched. This CDR3 contains 16 residues. The CDR3 region has the DNA TGTGCCAGCTCACCAACTACCGGGACTACTCCCTACGAGCAGTACTTC. Residues: CASSPTTGTTPYEQYF.

V and J are TRBV6-4 and TRBJ2-7; 8 nucleotides align to TRBD1. This CDR3 comprises 14 residues. The J segment lost 6 bases and the V segment lost 4 bases, leaving 8 bases of the junction unmatched. Germline CDR1 and CDR2: MRHNA and SNTAGT. The DNA for the CDR3 is TGTGCCAGCAGTGCCGGGACAGGTCGGTGCGAGCAGTACTTC. This encodes CASSAGTGRCEQYF.

J is TRBJ2-1 and V is TRBV9, with D possibly matching TRBD2 (5 bases). This CDR3 spans 13 amino acids. Germline V CDR1 and CDR2: SGDLS, YYNGEE. Trimming cost V 7 bases and J 5 bases, with 13 bases left between them. CDR3 nucleotides: TGTGCCAGCGCCCAGAGGGTAAACAATGAGCAGTTCTTC. Residues: CASAQRVNNEQFF.

CDR3 amino acids: CASRDRAGANVLTF. The CDR3 nucleotides read TGTGCCAGTAGAGACAGGGCTGGGGCCAACGTCCTGACTTTC. The rearrangement uses TRBV19 and TRBJ2-6; TRBD1 matches at 7 bases. The CDR3 length is 14 residues. The germline V gene encodes CDR1 LNHDA and CDR2 SQIVND (reference sequence). Losses at the gene ends were 6 bases for V and 2 bases for J; bases not matched to a gene: 1. Supplemented by reference TRBV19 and TRBJ2-6, the full variable domain reads DGGITQSPKYLFRKEGQNVTLSCEQNLNHDAMYWYRQDPGQGLRLIYYSQIVNDFQKGDIAEGYSVSREKKESFPLTVTSAQKNPTAFYLCASRDRAGANVLTFGAGSRLTVL.

The chain is built from TRBV28 and TRBJ2-5; D unresolved. The CDR3 loop spans 12 amino acids. Trimming took 6 bases from V and 4 from J, leaving 9 bases between them. The germline V gene encodes CDR1 MDHEN and CDR2 SYDVKM. CDR3 coding DNA: TGTGCCAGCAGGGCCCCGGGAGAGACCCAGTACTTC. This codes for CASRAPGETQYF.